This T cell receptor beta chain came from a study of T-cell memory formation after mild COVID-19. CDR1 SGHKS and CDR2 YYEKEE come from the germline V gene (reference sequence). J was trimmed by 2 bases and V by 4 bases; bases with no gene match: 11. The CDR3 runs to 16 residues. This clonotype was detected only a few times. One entry per CDR3 protein, called by TCRdb with MiXCR from the 5' RACE reads. The sample carries about 410,000 distinct CDR3 sequences, roughly 18% recorded once. The V call is TRBV5-5, the J call TRBJ1-1; 7 positions agree with TRBD1. The specimen sequenced was PBMCs or a T cell subset sorted from them (not recorded which). This receptor was obtained from a man between 18 and 35 years old who had mild COVID-19 (a few samples of this study predate the infection). Cell type and time point are not known. DNA of the CDR3: TGTGCCAGCAGCGACCCGACAGGGACGGGTAACACTGAAGCTTTCTTT. Protein: CASSDPTGTGNTEAFF.